The 21 T cell receptor beta chains below were found in one sample sequenced in a study of cytomegalovirus exposure and HLA in healthy donors (dated by TCRdb to 2016 to 2017). To prepare the library, the immunoSEQ multiplex PCR assay was applied. Drawn from immuneACCESS, this table holds only the in-frame rearrangements with V and J called that TCRdb kept. Clones are partly lost; checked studies trace under half to an unresolved V gene and leave the rest unexplained. In this sample the table shows about 130,000 clones, 80% to 90% of which occur a single time. The top ten constitute under 8% of the sample. The material sequenced was PBMCs. All receptors come from a woman in her 30s in good health and CMV-seropositive.

The V call is TRBV28, the J call TRBJ2-7; D is unclear. This CDR3 is built from 15 residues. CDR1 MDHEN and CDR2 SYDVKM come from the germline V gene. The V gene lost 7 bases and the J gene lost 1 base, with 17 bases spanning the gap. CDR3 DNA: TGTGCCAGCACCCTCGCGAGCTCCGGTTCCTACGAGCAGTACTTC. Residues: CASTLASSGSYEQYF.

This sequence joins TRBV10-2 and TRBJ2-7, with 7 bases matching TRBD1. Germline V gene data show CDR1 as WSHSY and CDR2 as SAAADI. CDR3 size: 18 residues. Trimming cost V 6 bases and J 3 bases; bases outside gene matches: 20. Written as DNA, the CDR3 is TGCGCCAGCAGGACCGGGACAGAAGATCCTGGAGGCCTCTACGAGCAGTACTTC. Translation gives CASRTGTEDPGGLYEQYF.

The chain employs TRBV7-2 and TRBJ2-1; 7 bases are shared with TRBD2. Per the germline V gene, CDR1 is SGHTA and CDR2 is FQGNSA. V trimming: 5 bases; J trimming: 2 bases; junction bases outside the gene matches: 6. The CDR3 has 15 amino acids. The CDR3 nucleotides read TGTGCCAGCAGCGACCACAGCGGGGCCTACAATGAGCAGTTCTTC. As protein: CASSDHSGAYNEQFF.

There are a few counts of this clone. At one of its ends the junction is not consistent with the germline gene, which may arise from a read error. The V gene is TRBV2, the J gene TRBJ2-7; D may be TRBD2 (6 bases). Germline-derived CDR1 and CDR2 are SNHLY and FYNNEI. The CDR3 is 14 residues long. CDR3 residues: CATSFGGSSYEQYF. In DNA form, the CDR3 reads TGTGCCACCAGTTTTGGAGGGTCCTCCTACGAGCAGTACTTC.

The V call is TRBV6-4, the J call TRBJ1-2, with D possibly TRBD1 on 5 matching bases. Between the trimmed V and J ends, which lost 0 bases and 9 bases, there was a span of 14 bases. Germline loops: CDR1 MRHNA, CDR2 SNTAGT. The CDR3 contains 14 residues. CDR3 sequence (DNA): TGTGCCAGCAGTGACTCTCAGGGAGGAAGTAGCTACACCTTC. This codes for CASSDSQGGSSYTF.

V usage is TRBV10-3 and J usage is TRBJ1-1; a weak D match, TRBD1 (5 bases). The CDR3 runs 14 residues. Germline-derived CDR1 and CDR2 are ENHRY and SYGVKD. The germline V and J ends were trimmed by 3 bases and 1 base, with 9 bases remaining between them. CDR3 bases: TGTGCCATCAGTGACCCGACAGCGAACACTGAAGCTTTCTTT. Amino acids: CAISDPTANTEAFF.

V usage is TRBV2 and J usage is TRBJ2-5; 7 nucleotides agree with TRBD2. The germline gives CDR1 SNHLY, CDR2 FYNNEI. Trimming took 9 bases from V and 0 from J; bases not matched to a gene: 10. There are 15 residues in the CDR3. As DNA, the CDR3 is TGTGCCAGTCGATCCCGGGACTACAACCAAGAGACCCAGTACTTC. This sequence encodes CASRSRDYNQETQYF.

The chain recombines TRBV18 with TRBJ2-7; D possibly corresponds to TRBD1 (6 bases). V was trimmed by 3 bases and J by 0 bases, leaving 9 bases between them. The CDR3 is 14 residues long. The germline CDR1 and CDR2 sequences are KGHSH and LQKENI. The CDR3 protein is CASSPGTSSYEQYF. The DNA of the CDR3 is TGTGCCAGCTCACCCGGGACAAGCTCCTACGAGCAGTACTTC.

The sample holds a few counts of this clone. The chain's CDR3 is CASSTQGFSSYEQYF. In nucleotides, the CDR3 is TGCGCCAGCAGCACACAGGGTTTTAGCTCCTACGAGCAGTACTTC. The chain couples TRBV5-1 to TRBJ2-7; D perhaps matches TRBD1 (6 bases). Germline CDR1 and CDR2: SGHRS and YFSETQ. This CDR3 contains 15 residues. V was shortened by 4 bases and J by 0 bases, with 14 bases between the two germline ends.

V and J are TRBV28 and TRBJ1-5; D unresolved. Germline V lookup: CDR1 MDHEN, CDR2 SYDVKM. The CDR3 contains 14 residues. Trimming left V 3 bases short and J 1 base short, with 7 bases between. The CDR3, as DNA: TGTGCCAGCAGTTTGAGAGGGAGCAATCAGCCCCAGCATTTT. Translation gives CASSLRGSNQPQHF. The full variable domain, with the rest looked up from reference TRBV28 and TRBJ1-5, is DVKVTQSSRYLVKRTGEKVFLECVQDMDHENMFWYRQDPGLGLRLIYFSYDVKMKEKGDIPEGYSVSREKKERFSLILESASTNQTSMYLCASSLRGSNQPQHFGDGTRLSIL.

The chain joins TRBV19 to TRBJ1-2; D perhaps matches TRBD1 (6 bases). Deletions cut 7 bases from V and 9 bases from J, with 12 bases between. Germline-derived CDR1 and CDR2 are LNHDA and SQIVND (reference sequence). The CDR3 contains 11 residues. CDR3 sequence: CASNVRGSYTF. CDR3 nucleotide sequence: TGTGCCAGTAACGTCAGGGGTAGCTACACCTTC.

The genes are TRBV6-1 and TRBJ2-3; TRBD2 matches 10 bases. Trimming cost V 7 bases and J 2 bases; bases outside gene matches: 6. The CDR3 contains 15 residues. Germline values: CDR1 MNHNS, CDR2 SASEGT. The CDR3 region has the DNA TGTGCCAGCAATCCTAGCGGGGGAGCCACAGATACGCAGTATTTT. Translation: CASNPSGGATDTQYF.

The chain couples TRBV2 to TRBJ2-7; possibly TRBD1 for D (5 bases). This CDR3 is built from 13 residues. V lost 5 bases, J lost 4 bases, and 12 bases lay in between. The germline V gene has CDR1 SNHLY and CDR2 FYNNEI. CDR3 region: CASSPGTGYEQYF. For the CDR3, the DNA is TGTGCCAGCAGTCCTGGAACAGGTTACGAGCAGTACTTC.

The J gene is TRBJ1-3, the V gene TRBV10-1; perhaps TRBD1 as D (5 bases). Per germline, CDR1 WNHNN and CDR2 SYGVQD (reference sequence). There are 13 residues in the CDR3. V dropped 6 bases and J dropped 0 bases, with 6 bases sitting between them. The CDR3: CASRDNSGNTIYF. Here the CDR3 DNA reads TGCGCCAGCAGGGACAACTCTGGAAACACCATATATTTT.

This chain links TRBV28 with TRBJ2-1; perhaps TRBD2 as D (5 bases). This CDR3 region has 16 residues. V was pared by 9 bases and J by 3 bases, with 21 bases between. CDR1 is MDHEN, CDR2 SYDVKM, per germline. This chain's CDR3 is CASPLERGPDYNEQFF. The CDR3 coding sequence is TGTGCCAGTCCGTTGGAGAGAGGGCCGGACTACAATGAGCAGTTCTTC.

The chain uses TRBV5-1 and TRBJ1-2; a possible D gene is TRBD1 (5 bases). The CDR3 covers 13 residues. Germline V gene lookup returns CDR1 SGHRS and CDR2 YFSETQ. Trimming took off 0 bases at V and 4 bases at J, with 7 bases between the two ends. In nucleotides, the CDR3 is TGCGCCAGCAGCTTGGAAACAGGCTATGGCTACACCTTC. Translating gives CASSLETGYGYTF.

CDR3 in DNA: TGTGCCAGCAGGACCGGGACTAGCTCCTACGAGCAGTACTTC. Protein product: CASRTGTSSYEQYF. The V call is TRBV6-6, the J call TRBJ2-7, with TRBD2 identical over 8 bases. This CDR3 region has 14 residues. Germline CDR1 is MNHNY and CDR2 is SVGAGI (reference sequence). V lost 6 bases, J lost 0 bases, and 4 bases stayed unmatched.

V and J are TRBV6-1 and TRBJ1-5, with a possible D match to TRBD1 (5 bases). V lost 7 bases to trimming and J lost 2 bases, with 12 bases between them. Germline values: CDR1 MNHNS, CDR2 SASEGT. The CDR3 loop spans 14 amino acids. This CDR3 reads CASTRERGNQPQHF. CDR3 bases: TGTGCCAGCACCAGGGAAAGAGGCAATCAGCCCCAGCATTTT.

The chain links TRBV9 to TRBJ2-7; 9 bases fit TRBD1. This CDR3 has 14 residues. J lost 5 bases, V lost 3 bases, and 6 bases had no gene match. Germline CDR1 SGDLS, CDR2 YYNGEE. CDR3: CASSETGGFDEQYF. Written as DNA, the CDR3 is TGTGCCAGCAGCGAGACAGGGGGTTTCGACGAGCAGTACTTC.

The V and J genes are TRBV7-2 and TRBJ2-1; D is undetermined. Trimming removed 5 bases from V and 6 bases from J, with 17 bases in between. Germline CDR1 SGHTA, CDR2 FQGNSA. The CDR3 runs 15 residues. The CDR3 here is CASSAITPPPNEQFF. CDR3 in DNA: TGTGCCAGCAGCGCTATCACTCCTCCCCCCAATGAGCAGTTCTTC. The whole variable domain, filled in from reference TRBV7-2 and TRBJ2-1, reads GAGVSQSPSNKVTEKGKDVELRCDPISGHTALYWYRQSLGQGLEFLIYFQGNSAPDKSGLPSDRFSAERTGGSVSTLTIQRTQQEDSAVYLCASSAITPPPNEQFFGPGTRLTVL.

This CDR3 is CASSPLGGAREKLFF. DNA of the CDR3: TGCGCCAGCAGCCCCCTGGGGGGGGCTAGAGAAAAACTGTTTTTT. The chain links TRBV5-1 to TRBJ1-4; weak D call: TRBD1 (6 bases). Trimming removed 4 bases from V and 8 bases from J, with 18 bases in between. Germline CDR1 and CDR2: SGHRS and YFSETQ. The CDR3 has 15 amino acids.